The 28 T cell receptor beta chains given below trace back to one sample, sequenced in a study of cytomegalovirus exposure and HLA in healthy donors. PCR employed 60 Vbeta and 13 Jbeta primers. Assay used: immunoSEQ multiplex PCR; TCRdb lists only in-frame clones, some missing. Of fewer than 200,000 clones listed, roughly 78% were seen once; the top ten hold 0.65%. Sequenced: PBMCs. Source of these receptors: a boy aged 5-17 years in good health and CMV-seronegative.

This chain connects TRBV9 to TRBJ2-2, with 8 bases matching TRBD2. Germline V gene lookup returns CDR1 SGDLS and CDR2 YYNGEE. With 5 bases clipped from V and 6 bases from J, the junction kept 12 bases outside the gene matches. The CDR3 runs to 16 residues. In DNA form, the CDR3 reads TGTGCCAGCAGTTCGGTTGGAGCGGGAGCCTCCGGGGAGCTGTTTTTT. Amino acids: CASSSVGAGASGELFF.

The chain has TRBV10-3 and TRBJ2-2; D remains ambiguous. CDR1 is ENHRY, CDR2 SYGVKD, per germline. The CDR3 runs to 15 residues. The ends were cut back, 4 bases at V and 3 bases at J, with 12 bases in the middle. The CDR3 coding sequence is TGTGCCATCAGTGGCCAGAATCGGGACACCGGGGAGCTGTTTTTT. Translating it yields CAISGQNRDTGELFF.

V and J are TRBV5-4 and TRBJ1-2, with 9 nucleotides matching TRBD1. Unmatched junction bases numbered 9, after V lost 3 bases and J lost 6 bases. Germline V CDR1 and CDR2: SGHNT, YYREEE (reference sequence). There are 15 residues in the CDR3. As DNA, the CDR3 is TGTGCCAGCAGCTCCCCGACAGGGGGGGGTGATGGCTACACCTTC. Encoded protein: CASSSPTGGGDGYTF.

The chain joins TRBV30 to TRBJ1-2; 9 bases line up with TRBD1. This CDR3 is 14 amino acids long. V gave up 4 bases and J gave up 2 bases; unmatched junction bases: 5. Germline assignment: CDR1 GTSNPN and CDR2 SVGIG (reference sequence). CDR3 amino acids: CAWTSDRGNYGYTF. The CDR3 DNA is TGTGCCTGGACCTCGGACAGGGGCAACTATGGCTACACCTTC.

V is TRBV30 and J is TRBJ1-3; 9 bases are shared with TRBD1. Germline V gene lookup returns CDR1 GTSNPN and CDR2 SVGIG (reference sequence). V trimming: 4 bases; J trimming: 2 bases; junction bases outside the gene matches: 3. The CDR3 length is 14 residues. The CDR3 DNA reads TGTGCCTGGACTAACAGGGGGCCTGGAAACACCATATATTTT. Translating gives CAWTNRGPGNTIYF.

Worth noting for this clone: No conserved phenylalanine or tryptophan is present at the end of the CDR3, so a read error is the likely explanation. The DNA is left out, because the CDR3 cannot be placed on it with certainty; the CDR3 is given as TCRdb lists it. The rearrangement uses TRBV7-9 and TRBJ1-2; the D call in the table, TRBD1, was not verified against the DNA. CDR1 SEHNR and CDR2 FQNEAQ come from the germline V gene (reference sequence). Termini included, the CDR3 measures 13 amino acids. Here the CDR3 reads CASSPTDRGLIYG.

V is TRBV19 and J is TRBJ2-5, with D possibly being TRBD1 (5 bases). CDR1 and CDR2 from the germline V gene are LNHDA and SQIVND (reference sequence). The V end was cut by 0 bases, the J end by 9 bases, with 14 bases between. The CDR3 totals 14 residues. CDR3 in DNA: TGTGCCAGTAGTATAGACTATAGGGGTGGCGCCCAGTACTTC. This gives the protein CASSIDYRGGAQYF. The full variable domain, with the rest looked up from reference TRBV19 and TRBJ2-5, is DGGITQSPKYLFRKEGQNVTLSCEQNLNHDAMYWYRQDPGQGLRLIYYSQIVNDFQKGDIAEGYSVSREKKESFPLTVTSAQKNPTAFYLCASSIDYRGGAQYFGPGTRLLVL.

The chain recombines TRBV25-1 with TRBJ1-1, with 8 bases identical to TRBD1. The V gene end was trimmed by 0 bases and the J gene end by 1 base; junction bases not matched to a gene: 10. Per the germline V gene, CDR1 is MGHDK and CDR2 is SYGVNS. There are 18 residues in the CDR3. The CDR3 DNA is TGTGCCAGCAGTGAATACTATGCCCGACAGGGGACGAACACTGAAGCTTTCTTT. As protein: CASSEYYARQGTNTEAFF. The whole variable domain, remainder taken from reference TRBV25-1 and TRBJ1-1, is EADIYQTPRYLVIGTGKKITLECSQTMGHDKMYWYQQDPGMELHLIHYSYGVNSTEKGDLSSESTVSRIRTEHFPLTLESARPSHTSQYLCASSEYYARQGTNTEAFFGQGTRLTVV.

The V and J genes are TRBV9 and TRBJ2-2, with D possibly matching TRBD1 (6 bases). CDR3 length: 16 amino acids. V was cut by 4 bases and J by 5 bases, with 18 bases left in between. Germline CDR1 reads SGDLS; CDR2 reads YYNGEE. The CDR3 protein is CASSPQGLPGTGELFF. CDR3 DNA sequence: TGTGCCAGCAGCCCCCAGGGGCTCCCTGGAACCGGGGAGCTGTTTTTT.

This clone was observed once. This chain links TRBV7-9 with TRBJ2-1; 12 positions match TRBD2. V was pared by 0 bases and J by 10 bases, with 7 bases of the junction left unmatched. The CDR3 extends over 16 amino acids. Per germline, CDR1 SEHNR and CDR2 FQNEAQ (reference sequence). The CDR3 DNA sequence: TGTGCCAGCAGCTTAGCGACTAGCGGGGGCCGCTGGGAGCAGTTCTTC. Protein: CASSLATSGGRWEQFF.

The rearrangement joins TRBV13 to TRBJ2-5, with D possibly TRBD1 on 5 matching bases. Trimming pared 3 bases from V and 3 bases from J, leaving 5 bases between. Germline CDR1 reads PRHDT; CDR2 reads FYEKMQ (reference sequence). The CDR3 sequence is 12 residues long. The chain's CDR3 is CASSLTEETQYF. Here the CDR3 DNA reads TGTGCCAGCAGCTTGACAGAAGAGACCCAGTACTTC. Variable domain in full (rest from reference TRBV13 and TRBJ2-5): AAGVIQSPRHLIKEKRETATLKCYPIPRHDTVYWYQQGPGQDPQFLISFYEKMQSDKGSIPDRFSAQQFSDYHSELNMSSLELGDSALYFCASSLTEETQYFGPGTRLLVL.

The chain links TRBV29-1 to TRBJ1-1, with 7 bases lining up with TRBD1. The CDR3 has 14 residues. V trimming: 6 bases; J trimming: 0 bases; junction bases outside the gene matches: 7. Germline CDR1 and CDR2: SQVTM and ANQGSEA. In DNA form, the CDR3 reads TGCAGCGTGCCCCAGGGGGTTATGAACACTGAAGCTTTCTTT. Translating it yields CSVPQGVMNTEAFF.

This clone was detected once. The chain employs TRBV19 and TRBJ1-1; D gene uncertain. The V and J ends lost 0 bases and 2 bases respectively, with 10 bases between them. The germline CDR1 and CDR2 sequences are LNHDA and SQIVND (reference sequence). This CDR3 is 15 amino acids long. CDR3 nucleotides: TGTGCCAGTAGTATAGATGGCGGAGGTAACACTGAAGCTTTCTTT. It specifies CASSIDGGGNTEAFF. The full variable domain, in which reference TRBV19 and TRBJ1-1 provide the parts outside the CDR3, is DGGITQSPKYLFRKEGQNVTLSCEQNLNHDAMYWYRQDPGQGLRLIYYSQIVNDFQKGDIAEGYSVSREKKESFPLTVTSAQKNPTAFYLCASSIDGGGNTEAFFGQGTRLTVV.

The chain recombines TRBV7-9 with TRBJ1-2; D uncertain. Trimming took 3 bases from V and 7 from J, leaving 9 bases between them. The CDR3 spans 12 residues. The V gene's germline CDR1 is SEHNR and CDR2 FQNEAQ (reference sequence). CDR3 sequence reads: CASSFEGFGYTF. The CDR3 DNA is TGTGCCAGCAGCTTTGAGGGATTTGGCTACACCTTC.

About this clone: One junction end disagrees with the germline gene, perhaps due to a read error. This sequence joins TRBV7-9 and TRBJ1-2; D remains ambiguous. The CDR3 sequence is 13 residues long. Germline CDR1 is SEHNR and CDR2 is FQNEAQ (reference sequence). The CDR3 bases are TGTTCCAGCAGCTTGGGCCTTAACTATGGCTACACCTTC. The encoded protein is CSSSLGLNYGYTF.

The chain links TRBV6-5 to TRBJ1-3, with TRBD1 identical over 8 bases. The ends lost 8 bases at V and 3 bases at J; junction bases unmatched: 9. There are 15 residues in the CDR3. Germline-derived CDR1 and CDR2 are MNHEY and SVGAGI. This chain's CDR3 is CASQGRGHRGNTIYF. The CDR3 DNA reads as TGTGCCAGCCAGGGCAGGGGGCATCGTGGAAACACCATATATTTT.

The chain carries TRBV9 and TRBJ2-1; 8 bases are shared with TRBD2. Germline loops: CDR1 SGDLS, CDR2 YYNGEE. The V and J ends lost 0 bases and 0 bases, in that order; junction bases with no gene match: 5. CDR3 length equals 17 residues. The DNA for the CDR3 is TGTGCCAGCAGCGTAGCTACTAGCGGAAGCTCCTACAATGAGCAGTTCTTC. The encoded protein is CASSVATSGSSYNEQFF.

This clone was recorded once. The chain has TRBV27 and TRBJ1-2; 10 nucleotides agree with TRBD1. The germline V gene has CDR1 MNHEY and CDR2 SMNVEV (reference sequence). The CDR3 has 15 amino acids. V lost 6 bases to trimming and J lost 7 bases; unmatched junction nucleotides: 11. CDR3 DNA: TGTGCCAGCAGACCCTCGACAGGGGGCGTCTCTGGCTACACCTTC. Translating it yields CASRPSTGGVSGYTF.

The chain links TRBV30 to TRBJ2-7; TRBD2 aligns across 10 bases. Losses at the gene ends were 0 bases for V and 5 bases for J; bases not matched to a gene: 4. Germline loops: CDR1 GTSNPN, CDR2 SVGIG (reference sequence). The CDR3 extends over 14 amino acids. DNA of the CDR3: TGTGCCTGGAGTGTACGACTAGCGGGTAACGAGCAGTACTTC. Its translation is CAWSVRLAGNEQYF.

The CDR3 is CATSRGLAGGGETQYF. In DNA form, the CDR3 reads TGTGCCACCAGCAGAGGTCTAGCGGGGGGGGGAGAGACCCAGTACTTC. V and J are TRBV15 and TRBJ2-5; 12 bases are a match to TRBD2. After removal of 1 base from V and 4 bases from J, the junction contained 4 bases not matched to a gene. The CDR3 extends over 16 amino acids. The germline V gene encodes CDR1 LNHNV and CDR2 YYDKDF (reference sequence).

This clone was observed a single time. The genes are TRBV19 and TRBJ2-3, with a weak D call TRBD1 (6 bases). V was cut by 3 bases and J by 1 base, with 8 bases left in between. The CDR3 loop spans 14 amino acids. Germline CDR1 reads LNHDA; CDR2 reads SQIVND (reference sequence). This chain's CDR3 is CASSIGQRTDTQYF. CDR3 sequence (DNA): TGTGCCAGTAGTATCGGACAGCGCACAGATACGCAGTATTTT.

This chain links TRBV7-9 with TRBJ1-4; TRBD1 might be the D (6 bases). Germline CDR1 and CDR2: SEHNR and FQNEAQ (reference sequence). CDR3 length: 14 amino acids. The V end was cut by 6 bases, the J end by 4 bases, with 12 bases between. CDR3 nucleotide sequence: TGTGCCAGCAGTTTCAGGGGAGTTAATGAAAAACTGTTTTTT. This translates into CASSFRGVNEKLFF.

This chain links TRBV30 with TRBJ1-1; D unresolved. CDR1 is GTSNPN, CDR2 SVGIG, per germline (reference sequence). The CDR3 length is 14 residues. The V end lost 5 bases, the J end lost 4 bases, and 17 bases lay between the germline ends. CDR3 loop: CAWAASRVGTEAFF. In DNA, the CDR3 is TGTGCCTGGGCAGCATCGAGGGTAGGCACTGAAGCTTTCTTT.

The genes are TRBV4-3 and TRBJ1-5; D may be TRBD1 (5 bases). V was cut by 4 bases and J by 2 bases, with 9 bases left in between. The CDR3 runs to 14 residues. The germline CDR1 and CDR2 sequences are LGHNA and YSLEER. The CDR3 DNA is TGCGCCAGCAGCCCCTCGGGGGGCAATCAGCCCCAGCATTTT. Translated, it gives CASSPSGGNQPQHF.

V is TRBV7-9 and J is TRBJ1-1; 11 bases map to TRBD1. The CDR3 extends over 15 amino acids. The ends lost 7 bases at V and 6 bases at J; junction bases unmatched: 10. The germline gives CDR1 SEHNR, CDR2 FQNEAQ (reference sequence). CDR3 sequence (DNA): TGTGCCAGCACCCTTAGGGGACAGGGGGTATCTGAAGCTTTCTTT. Its protein is CASTLRGQGVSEAFF.

V gene TRBV6-1 combines with J gene TRBJ1-1, with 9 bases identical to TRBD1. The CDR3 runs to 14 residues. V lost 7 bases to trimming and J lost 7 bases; unmatched junction nucleotides: 10. Germline V CDR1 and CDR2: MNHNS, SASEGT. The CDR3 here is CASKLEQGAGEAFF. DNA of the CDR3: TGTGCCAGCAAACTGGAACAGGGGGCGGGTGAAGCTTTCTTT.

CDR3 nucleotide sequence: TGTGCCATCTTGCCGGGACAGGGTTTTCCCTACACCTTC. Amino acids: CAILPGQGFPYTF. The gene calls are TRBV10-3 and TRBJ1-2; 9 nucleotides match TRBD1. This CDR3 is 13 amino acids long. Germline V gene lookup returns CDR1 ENHRY and CDR2 SYGVKD. J gave up 10 bases and V 8 bases, and 11 bases lay outside the gene matches.

The chain carries TRBV6-1 and TRBJ1-3, with a possible D match to TRBD1 (5 bases). This CDR3 comprises 14 residues. V shed 2 bases and J shed 6 bases, with 11 bases lying between them. From germline, CDR1 is MNHNS and CDR2 SASEGT. The CDR3 region is CASSELAGKNTIYF. Written as DNA, the CDR3 is TGTGCCAGCAGTGAACTTGCAGGGAAAAACACCATATATTTT.